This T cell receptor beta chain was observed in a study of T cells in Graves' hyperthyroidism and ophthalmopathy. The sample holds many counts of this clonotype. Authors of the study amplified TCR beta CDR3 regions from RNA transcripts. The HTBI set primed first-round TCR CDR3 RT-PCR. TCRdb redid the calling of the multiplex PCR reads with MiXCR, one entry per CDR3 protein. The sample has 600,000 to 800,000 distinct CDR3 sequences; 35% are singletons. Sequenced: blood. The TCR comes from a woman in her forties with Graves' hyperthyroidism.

The CDR3 sequence: CASSPSLSTLHF. The CDR3 DNA is TGTGCCAGCAGTCCAAGCCTCTCAACCCTCCACTTT. The chain is built from TRBV12-3 or TRBV12-4 and TRBJ1-6; D ambiguous. V was pared by 5 bases and J by 14 bases, with 13 bases between. This CDR3 comprises 12 residues.